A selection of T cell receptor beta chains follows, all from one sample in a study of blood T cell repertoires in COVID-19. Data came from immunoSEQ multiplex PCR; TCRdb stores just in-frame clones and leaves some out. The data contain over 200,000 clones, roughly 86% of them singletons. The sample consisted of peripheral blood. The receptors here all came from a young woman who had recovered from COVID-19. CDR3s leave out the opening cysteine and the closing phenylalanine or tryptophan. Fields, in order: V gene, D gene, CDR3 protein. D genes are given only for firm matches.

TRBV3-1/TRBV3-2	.	ASSQGPNPGYGYT
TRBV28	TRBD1	ASSLGKGQGLWKTQY
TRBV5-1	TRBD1	ASSPGSLGGTGNTGELF
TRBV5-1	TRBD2	ASSLVAGGSYEQY
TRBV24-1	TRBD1	ATSDFLRAIGQGLYEQY
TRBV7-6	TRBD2	ASKASSGDNYEQY
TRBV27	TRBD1	ASRLTGGPGELF
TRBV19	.	ASSTTDRIPYEQY
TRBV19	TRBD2	ASSSSFTAGAYNEQF
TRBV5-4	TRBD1	ASSFTGESETQY
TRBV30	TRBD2	AWSGETSGGAGGTQY
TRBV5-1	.	ASSPGDSNQPQH
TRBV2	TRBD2	ASRRLAGVYNEQF
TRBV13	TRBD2	ASSFQRGDQETQY
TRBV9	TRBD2	ASSVVGSGGQDTQY
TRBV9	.	ASSGTFNGELF
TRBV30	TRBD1	AWALDRGNTEAF
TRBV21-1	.	ASSKPNARGTGVGEQY
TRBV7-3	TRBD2	ASSSGLAGVETQY
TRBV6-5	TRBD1	ASSSQTGVNTEAF
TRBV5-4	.	ASTSQGRGNYGYT
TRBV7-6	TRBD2	ASSRESGGAPGADTQY
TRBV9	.	ASSVGSSPLH
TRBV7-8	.	ASSLVGQTIYEQY
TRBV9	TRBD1	ASSVGDSHEQY
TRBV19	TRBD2	ASSIVSGGLGTGELF
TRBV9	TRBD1	ASSKGTDNYGYT
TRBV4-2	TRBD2	ASSQAKSGGASDTQY
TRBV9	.	ASSVGWGSRSGNTIY
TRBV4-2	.	ASSQDQGMDTGELF
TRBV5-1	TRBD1	ASSSPPGQNTDTQY
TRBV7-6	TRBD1	ASSFRTGGERTEAF
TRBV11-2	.	ASSLPKGGGNEQF
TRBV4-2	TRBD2	ASSQGELAGRDTQY
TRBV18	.	ASSPVVGPSTDTQY
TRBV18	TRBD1	ASSPGTAPQPQH
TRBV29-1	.	SVFEGTQETQY
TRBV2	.	ANTRLRGGGETQY
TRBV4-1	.	ASSQDGGLYGYT
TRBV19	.	ASSIRRAPSNTGELF
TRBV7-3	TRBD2	ASSPGLAGIKETQY
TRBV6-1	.	ASSEVVGPEAF